This TCR beta chain was sequenced during a study of patients and donors after allogeneic stem cell transplantation. TCRdb itself ran the RT-PCR reads through MiXCR, one entry per CDR3 protein. This sample has roughly 960,000 distinct CDR3 sequences, with around 17% found just once. Deletions cut 3 bases from V and 5 bases from J, with 21 bases between. In germline, CDR1 is SGDLS, CDR2 YYNGEE. The CDR3 runs 16 residues. This sequence was found in a human donor who was either an allogeneic HSCT recipient or a stem cell or donor lymphocyte infusion donor (not recorded which). It is not recorded whose cells these are; they may come from a transplant donor. The sequencing sample was made of blood, either unsorted or a sorted T cell fraction (not recorded which). V and J are TRBV9 and TRBJ2-7; D gene uncertain. For the CDR3, the DNA is TGTGCCAGCAGCGGATCCTTTGGACCTCAAAGACACGAGCAGTACTTC. It translates to CASSGSFGPQRHEQYF.